One and the same sample provided the 3 T cell receptor beta chains below, sequenced in a study of blood T cell repertoires in COVID-19. Using immunoSEQ multiplex PCR, the repertoire was profiled, and TCRdb retains in-frame clones only, with some absent. The table shows roughly 220,000 clones, with 65% to 90% occurring only once. The sample comprised PBMCs or T cells enriched from blood (not recorded which). These receptors all stem from a woman in her thirties or forties with acute COVID-19.

The rearrangement uses TRBV6-5 and TRBJ2-6, with D tentatively TRBD1 (5 bases). The V and J ends lost 11 bases and 1 base respectively, with 9 bases between them. CDR3 length: 13 residues. Germline lookup yields CDR1 MNHEY and CDR2 SVGAGI. The CDR3 DNA follows: TGTGCCCACAGGACATCTGGGGCCAACGTCCTGACTTTC. Its translation is CAHRTSGANVLTF.

The genes are TRBV25-1 and TRBJ1-2, with 9 bases fitting TRBD1. Germline-derived CDR1 and CDR2 are MGHDK and SYGVNS. The CDR3 is 14 residues long. J was trimmed by 7 bases and V by 4 bases; bases with no gene match: 7. The CDR3 reads CASSGDRGRGGYTF. In DNA, the CDR3 is TGTGCCAGCAGTGGAGACAGGGGGAGGGGTGGCTACACCTTC.

CDR3 in amino acids: CSVARGTGRTETQYF. CDR3 sequence (DNA): TGCAGCGTTGCCCGCGGGACAGGGCGAACGGAGACCCAGTACTTC. V usage is TRBV29-1 and J usage is TRBJ2-5, with 9 bases that match TRBD1. The CDR3 loop spans 15 amino acids. J gave up 5 bases and V 4 bases, and 11 bases lay outside the gene matches. Per the germline V gene, CDR1 is SQVTM and CDR2 is ANQGSEA.